This TCR beta chain emerged from a study of neurological immune-mediated disorders. Overall study: Relapsing-remitting disease affected about 31, and secondary progressive 3, of 34 multiple sclerosis patients. Findings and limits, study-wide: Phylogenetic grouping put 18 of 34 multiple sclerosis patients' repertoires into one related-CDR3 cluster, a possible signature.

The cDNA was synthesized by means of template-switch 5'RACE, which was carried out with 10-nucleotide random UMIs. Over 170 million TCR-beta sequences (from 15-18 subjects) were yielded by each sequencing run. TCRdb redid the calling of the 5' RACE reads with MiXCR, one entry per CDR3 protein. This table has 20,000 to 30,000 distinct CDR3 sequences, 2.5% appearing once. Trimming took 5 bases from V and 4 from J, leaving 9 bases between them. The CDR3 runs 13 residues. Looked up from germline, CDR1 is SGHTA and CDR2 is FQGTGA. This clonotype appeared many times. Its cognate antigen is unknown. The rearrangement joins TRBV7-3 to TRBJ1-3; D uncertain. The sequenced sample consisted of PBMCs. This clonotype originated in a woman aged 50 to 65 with multiple sclerosis. CDR3 protein: CASSNGIGNTIYF. CDR3 DNA sequence: TGTGCCAGCAGCAATGGCATCGGAAACACCATATATTTT.